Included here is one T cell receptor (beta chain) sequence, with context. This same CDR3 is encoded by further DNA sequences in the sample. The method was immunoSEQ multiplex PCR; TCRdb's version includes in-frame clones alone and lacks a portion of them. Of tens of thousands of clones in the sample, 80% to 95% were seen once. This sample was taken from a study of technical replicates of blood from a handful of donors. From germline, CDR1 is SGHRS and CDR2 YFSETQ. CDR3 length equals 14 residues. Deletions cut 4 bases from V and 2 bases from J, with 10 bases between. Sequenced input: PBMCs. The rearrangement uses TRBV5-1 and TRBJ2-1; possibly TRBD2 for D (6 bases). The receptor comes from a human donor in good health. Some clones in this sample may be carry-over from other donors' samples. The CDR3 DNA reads TGCGCCAGCAGCGGTAGCGGCGCCTACAATGAGCAGTTCTTC. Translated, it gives CASSGSGAYNEQFF.